A single sample is the source of the 22 T cell receptor beta chains below, sequenced in a study of T cells in Graves' hyperthyroidism and ophthalmopathy. Researchers amplified the TCR beta CDR3 regions from RNA transcripts. The study used the HTBI primer set for a first-round RT-PCR of the TCR CDR3. TCRdb re-derived calls from the multiplex PCR reads in MiXCR, one entry per CDR3 protein. There are around 97,000 distinct CDR3 sequences in the sample; approximately 50% occur only once, and 20% to 30% lies in the top ten. Sequencing was performed on blood. The receptor set was obtained from a middle-aged man with Graves' hyperthyroidism.

The sample holds many counts of this clonotype. This rearrangement joins TRBV6-5 to TRBJ1-4; D not certain. V lost 6 bases to trimming and J lost 7 bases, with 15 bases between them. Per the germline V gene, CDR1 is MNHEY and CDR2 is SVGAGI. The CDR3 is 14 amino acids. This CDR3 reads CASSPGLWGEKLFF. The CDR3 nucleotides read TGTGCCAGCAGCCCCGGACTGTGGGGTGAAAAACTGTTTTTT.

The gene calls are TRBV5-1 and TRBJ1-2; possible D gene TRBD1, 5 bases. V dropped 3 bases and J dropped 7 bases, with 13 bases sitting between them. The CDR3 sequence is 13 residues long. Germline CDR1 and CDR2: SGHRS and YFSETQ. The DNA for the CDR3 is TGCGCCAGCAGCTCTCCGGGGCTGGGTGGCTACACCTTC. Encoded protein: CASSSPGLGGYTF.

Concerning this clonotype: At one end the junction does not follow the germline gene, possibly because of a read error. J is TRBJ1-1 and V is TRBV20-1; possibly TRBD1 for D (5 bases). The CDR3 extends over 14 amino acids. Germline V gene lookup returns CDR1 DFQATT and CDR2 SNEGSKA (reference sequence). CDR3 nucleotide sequence: TGCAGTGCTAGAGGGTCAAGATCGGACACTGAAGCTTGCTTT. It is translated as CSARGSRSDTEACF.

This clonotype has ten or more counts. The V gene is TRBV4-1, the J gene TRBJ2-5; D is undetermined. The CDR3 extends over 14 amino acids. Trimming cost V 4 bases and J 2 bases, with 11 bases left between them. Germline-derived CDR1 and CDR2 are MGHRA and YSYEKL. The CDR3 reads CASSPGPYQETQYF. Written as DNA, the CDR3 is TGCGCCAGCAGCCCCGGACCGTATCAAGAGACCCAGTACTTC.

This clonotype was picked up many times. This chain uses TRBV7-9 with TRBJ2-3, with 7 bases that match TRBD1. Unmatched junction bases numbered 5, after V lost 5 bases and J lost 0 bases. Germline values: CDR1 SEHNR, CDR2 FQNEAQ (reference sequence). The CDR3 has 15 amino acids. CDR3 sequence: CASSPLTGSTDTQYF. CDR3 coding DNA: TGTGCCAGCAGCCCTTTGACAGGGAGCACAGATACGCAGTATTTT. Drawing the rest from reference TRBV7-9 and TRBJ2-3, the complete variable domain is DTGVSQNPRHKITKRGQNVTFRCDPISEHNRLYWYRQTLGQGPEFLTYFQNEAQLEKSRLLSDRFSAERPKGSFSTLEIQRTEQGDSAMYLCASSPLTGSTDTQYFGPGTRLTVL.

The sample holds many counts of this clonotype. The gene calls are TRBV7-9 and TRBJ2-6; TRBD2 agrees at 7 bases. The CDR3 totals 17 residues. Losses at the gene ends were 2 bases for V and 0 bases for J; bases not matched to a gene: 4. The germline V gene encodes CDR1 SEHNR and CDR2 FQNEAQ (reference sequence). DNA of the CDR3: TGTGCCAGCAGCTTACCGACTAGCAGCTCTGGGGCCAACGTCCTGACTTTC. As protein: CASSLPTSSSGANVLTF.

This clonotype was recorded only once. This chain joins TRBV20-1 and TRBJ1-1; unclear D gene. V was clipped by 0 bases and J by 3 bases, with 5 bases between them. This CDR3 spans 12 amino acids. In germline, CDR1 is DFQATT, CDR2 SNEGSKA (reference sequence). The CDR3 reads CSARDRYTEAFF. DNA of the CDR3: TGCAGTGCTAGAGATAGATACACTGAAGCTTTCTTT.

In this sample, this clonotype turned up many times. The chain combines TRBV9 with TRBJ2-3; D uncertain. CDR1 and CDR2 from the germline V gene are SGDLS and YYNGEE. CDR3 size: 14 residues. Trimming stripped 0 bases from V and 2 bases from J, with 7 bases between. CDR3 sequence (DNA): TGTGCCAGCAGCGTAGTCAGTAACACAGATACGCAGTATTTT. Protein product: CASSVVSNTDTQYF.

In its sample, this clonotype was seen a few times. The chain uses TRBV4-1 and TRBJ2-2, with D tentatively TRBD1 (5 bases). The V gene's germline CDR1 is MGHRA and CDR2 YSYEKL. CDR3 length: 15 amino acids. With 2 bases removed from V and 4 bases from J, the gap between germline ends came to 11 bases. CDR3: CASSQLRQITGELFF. The CDR3 DNA reads as TGCGCCAGCAGCCAATTAAGACAGATCACCGGGGAGCTGTTTTTT.

There are many counts of this clonotype. The rearrangement uses TRBV7-3 and TRBJ2-3; tentatively, D is TRBD2 (5 bases). Between the trimmed V and J ends, which lost 6 bases and 4 bases, there was a span of 14 bases. Germline lookup yields CDR1 SGHTA and CDR2 FQGTGA. The length of the CDR3 is 14 residues. The CDR3 sequence is CASRESGIPDTQYF. CDR3 coding DNA: TGTGCCAGCAGGGAATCGGGGATTCCAGATACGCAGTATTTT. Together with reference TRBV7-3 and TRBJ2-3, the CDR3 gives the full variable domain: GAGVSQTPSNKVTEKGKYVELRCDPISGHTALYWYRQSLGQGPEFLIYFQGTGAADDSGLPNDRFFAVRPEGSVSTLKIQRTERGDSAVYLCASRESGIPDTQYFGPGTRLTVL.

The V call is TRBV24-1, the J call TRBJ2-5; 7 bases fit TRBD1. The CDR3 loop spans 16 amino acids. The germline CDR1 and CDR2 sequences are KGHDR and SFDVKD. Unmatched junction bases numbered 9, after V lost 1 base and J lost 5 bases. This CDR3 reads CATSDFEEGAWETQYF. The CDR3 DNA sequence: TGTGCCACCAGTGATTTCGAAGAGGGGGCTTGGGAGACCCAGTACTTC.

The J gene is TRBJ1-1, the V gene TRBV24-1, with 7 bases identical to TRBD1. CDR3 size: 16 residues. CDR1 is KGHDR and CDR2 is SFDVKD in the germline V gene. J was trimmed by 1 base and V by 4 bases; bases with no gene match: 8. As DNA, the CDR3 is TGTGCCACCAGTGACCCGGGACAGCCTAAGAACACTGAAGCTTTCTTT. Its translation: CATSDPGQPKNTEAFF.

To note about this clonotype: A junction boundary mismatches the germline segment, possibly from a read error. The V gene is TRBV10-1, the J gene TRBJ2-7; the match to TRBD2 covers 9 bases. This CDR3 is built from 15 residues. Germline V lookup: CDR1 WNHNN, CDR2 SYGVQD (reference sequence). CDR3 DNA sequence: TGCGCCAGCGGTGAGTCGGCTAGCGGGACCGGCGAGCAGTACTTC. It yields the protein CASGESASGTGEQYF.

This clonotype was found a few times. The V call is TRBV5-1, the J call TRBJ2-4; 16 bases agree with TRBD2. CDR3 length: 17 residues. Germline V gives CDR1 SGHRS, CDR2 YFSETQ. After removal of 3 bases from V and 6 bases from J, the junction contained 6 bases not matched to a gene. The CDR3 is CASSSGLAGGPGNIQYF. The CDR3, as DNA: TGCGCCAGCAGCTCGGGACTAGCGGGAGGGCCCGGAAACATTCAGTACTTC.

About this clonotype: At one of its ends the junction is not consistent with the germline gene, which may arise from a read error. This rearrangement joins TRBV7-6 to TRBJ2-2; D is possibly TRBD1 (8 bases). Germline V gene sequence: CDR1 SGHVS, CDR2 FNYEAQ. The CDR3 has 18 residues. The DNA for the CDR3 is TGTGCCAGCAGCTTGGCCCGGGGGACTACCACAGGGGGTAAGGAGCAGTTTTTT. The encoded protein is CASSLARGTTTGGKEQFF.

At least ten counts were recorded for this clonotype. This sequence joins TRBV9 and TRBJ1-3; weak D call: TRBD1 (5 bases). CDR3 size: 14 residues. Deletions cut 3 bases from V and 0 bases from J, with 7 bases between. Germline V CDR1 and CDR2: SGDLS, YYNGEE. The CDR3 DNA reads TGTGCCAGCAGCGAAGACAGCTCTGGAAACACCATATATTTT. Translating it yields CASSEDSSGNTIYF.

This chain uses TRBV24-1 with TRBJ2-4, with 7 bases matching TRBD1. The germline gives CDR1 KGHDR, CDR2 SFDVKD. CDR3 length equals 12 residues. V trimming: 11 bases; J trimming: 6 bases; junction bases outside the gene matches: 6. The CDR3 is CASKNRGNIQYF. DNA of the CDR3: TGTGCCAGCAAAAACAGGGGAAACATTCAGTACTTC.

Notes on this clonotype: This clone may be a read error of a much larger clone one base away. V gene TRBV20-1 combines with J gene TRBJ2-1, with a tentative D call TRBD2 (7 bases). Trimming removed 4 bases from V and 0 bases from J, with 19 bases in between. The CDR3 runs 17 residues. Germline loops: CDR1 DFQATT, CDR2 SNEGSKA (reference sequence). CDR3 amino acids: CSAKGVSGWNSYNEQFF. For the CDR3, the DNA is TGCAGTGCTAAGGGGGTTAGCGGGTGGAACTCCTACAATGAGCAGTTCTTC.

CDR3 region: CASSPGGRDEQYF. The CDR3 DNA reads as TGTGCCAGCAGCCCGGGGGGACGCGACGAGCAGTACTTC. The rearrangement joins TRBV7-9 to TRBJ2-7; TRBD2 matches at 7 bases. The ends lost 5 bases at V and 5 bases at J; junction bases unmatched: 6. This CDR3 has 13 amino acids. CDR1 is SEHNR, CDR2 FQNEAQ, per germline (reference sequence).

In regard to this clonotype: The junction does not match germline at one end; this may be a read error. The chain joins TRBV7-2 to TRBJ2-1, with 7 bases fitting TRBD1. The length of the CDR3 is 15 residues. CDR1 is SGHTA, CDR2 FQGNSA, per germline. This CDR3 is CASSPGGRNYKEQCF. CDR3 coding DNA: TGTGCCAGCAGCCCAGGGGGACGGAACTACAAGGAGCAGTGCTTC. The whole variable domain, filled in from reference TRBV7-2 and TRBJ2-1, reads GAGVSQSPSNKVTEKGKDVELRCDPISGHTALYWYRQSLGQGLEFLIYFQGNSAPDKSGLPSDRFSAERTGGSVSTLTIQRTQQEDSAVYLCASSPGGRNYKEQCFGPGTRLTVL.

This clonotype was seen once. The V and J genes are TRBV7-8 and TRBJ1-2, with D perhaps TRBD1 (5 bases). Trimming removed 5 bases from V and 4 bases from J, with 17 bases in between. The CDR3 runs to 15 residues. Germline V CDR1 and CDR2: SGHVS, FQNEAQ. The CDR3 DNA reads as TGTGCCAGCAGCCTCCGGGCAGGGTCGTTCTATGGCTACACCTTC. Its protein product is CASSLRAGSFYGYTF.

This clonotype was picked up many times. The chain combines TRBV29-1 with TRBJ2-5, with D hard to call. The V end lost 6 bases, the J end lost 3 bases, and 11 bases lay between the germline ends. CDR3 length: 12 amino acids. Per germline, CDR1 SQVTM and CDR2 ANQGSEA. The DNA of the CDR3 is TGCAGCGTCGCACACATGAAAGAGACCCAGTACTTC. It is translated as CSVAHMKETQYF.